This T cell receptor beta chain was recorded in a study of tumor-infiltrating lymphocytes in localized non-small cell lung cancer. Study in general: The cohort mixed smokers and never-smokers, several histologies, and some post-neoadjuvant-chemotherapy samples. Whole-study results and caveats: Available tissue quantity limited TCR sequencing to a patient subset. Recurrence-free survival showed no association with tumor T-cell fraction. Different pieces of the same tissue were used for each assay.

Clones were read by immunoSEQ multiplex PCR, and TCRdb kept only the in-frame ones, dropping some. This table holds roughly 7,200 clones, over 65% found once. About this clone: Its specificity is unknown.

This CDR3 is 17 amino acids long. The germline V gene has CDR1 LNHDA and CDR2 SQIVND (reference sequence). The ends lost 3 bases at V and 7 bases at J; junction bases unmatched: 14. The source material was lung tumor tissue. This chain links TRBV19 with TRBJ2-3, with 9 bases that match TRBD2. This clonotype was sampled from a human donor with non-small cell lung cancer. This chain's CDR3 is CASSMRPSGTRVYTQYF. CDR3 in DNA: TGTGCCAGTAGTATGCGGCCTAGCGGGACCCGGGTGTATACGCAGTATTTT.